These 29 T cell receptor beta chains originate from one sample sequenced in a study of shared clonotypes between healthy human individuals. Method: immunoSEQ multiplex PCR; TCRdb's copy keeps in-frame clones and lacks some. This table holds more than 550,000 clones, about 90% found once. Specimen: memory CD8+ T cells from PBMCs. Subset denoted: CD45RO+ cells pooled with CCR7-negative TemRA cells. Receptor source: a man aged 18 to 30 in good health. Some clones in this sample may be carry-over from other donors' samples.

CDR3 protein: CASSLATGELFF. DNA of the CDR3: TGTGCCAGCAGCCTTGCCACCGGGGAGCTGTTTTTT. The V gene is TRBV11-2, the J gene TRBJ2-2; D uncertain. The germline V and J ends were trimmed by 5 bases and 4 bases, with 5 bases remaining between them. Germline V gives CDR1 SGHAT, CDR2 FQNNGV. The CDR3 contains 12 residues.

The rearrangement uses TRBV27 and TRBJ2-7; 8 bases are a match to TRBD1. J lost 5 bases, V lost 4 bases, and 7 bases had no gene match. The germline gives CDR1 MNHEY, CDR2 SMNVEV (reference sequence). This CDR3 is built from 14 residues. In nucleotides, the CDR3 is TGTGCCAGCAGTTCCCGACAGGGGCCAGACGAGCAGTACTTC. Amino acid sequence: CASSSRQGPDEQYF.

The chain has TRBV7-2 and TRBJ2-7; 11 nucleotides match TRBD2. The CDR3 consists of 14 residues. Germline V gives CDR1 SGHTA, CDR2 FQGNSA. Unmatched junction bases numbered 4, after V lost 3 bases and J lost 6 bases. The CDR3 loop reads CASSFSGRAAEQYF. CDR3 coding DNA: TGTGCCAGCAGCTTTAGCGGGAGGGCCGCCGAGCAGTACTTC.

This clone was seen more than once but under ten times. The chain is built from TRBV11-2 and TRBJ1-2; weak D call: TRBD1 (5 bases). The CDR3 loop spans 13 amino acids. The germline gives CDR1 SGHAT, CDR2 FQNNGV. V dropped 5 bases and J dropped 7 bases, with 14 bases sitting between them. The DNA of the CDR3 is TGTGCCAGCAGCGACTGGGACGGAGTTGGCTACACCTTC. It encodes CASSDWDGVGYTF.

This sequence joins TRBV7-8 and TRBJ2-1, with TRBD2 identical over 7 bases. The CDR3 is made up of 16 amino acids. Germline CDR1 is SGHVS and CDR2 is FQNEAQ. The junction had 12 bases not matched to a gene; V was cut back by 1 base and J by 9 bases. CDR3 in amino acids: CASSLGTGGSGVEQFF. As DNA, the CDR3 is TGTGCCAGCAGCTTAGGGACCGGCGGGAGCGGGGTTGAGCAGTTCTTC.

This chain connects TRBV10-3 to TRBJ2-3, with 11 bases identical to TRBD2. Trimming took 8 bases from V and 0 from J; bases not matched to a gene: 7. The V gene's germline CDR1 is ENHRY and CDR2 SYGVKD. There are 16 residues in the CDR3. CDR3 DNA: TGTGCCATCGCGGGGGGACTAGCGGCGAGCACAGATACGCAGTATTTT. It codes for CAIAGGLAASTDTQYF.

The CDR3 protein is CASHWTGAPNEQFF. DNA for the CDR3: TGTGCCAGCCATTGGACAGGGGCCCCCAATGAGCAGTTCTTC. The chain employs TRBV27 and TRBJ2-1, with 9 bases fitting TRBD1. The germline V gene has CDR1 MNHEY and CDR2 SMNVEV (reference sequence). CDR3 length: 14 amino acids. J lost 6 bases, V lost 8 bases, and 8 bases had no gene match.

This chain links TRBV28 with TRBJ2-3; TRBD2 matches at 7 bases. This CDR3 comprises 17 residues. Germline CDR1 MDHEN, CDR2 SYDVKM. V shed 6 bases, J shed 2 bases, and the junction held 14 bases outside the gene matches. CDR3 sequence reads: CASRDPGSGAYTDTQYF. Written as DNA, the CDR3 is TGTGCCAGCAGAGACCCTGGCAGCGGGGCATACACAGATACGCAGTATTTT. The variable domain in full, completed from reference TRBV28 and TRBJ2-3, reads DVKVTQSSRYLVKRTGEKVFLECVQDMDHENMFWYRQDPGLGLRLIYFSYDVKMKEKGDIPEGYSVSREKKERFSLILESASTNQTSMYLCASRDPGSGAYTDTQYFGPGTRLTVL.

The rearrangement links TRBV6-1 to TRBJ2-5, with 12 positions matching TRBD2. Germline V gives CDR1 MNHNS, CDR2 SASEGT. V lost 0 bases and J lost 0; bases outside the gene matches: 2. This CDR3 region has 17 residues. CDR3 bases: TGTGCCAGCAGTGAAGCGGCTAGCGGGGGGGACCAAGAGACCCAGTACTTC. Translating it yields CASSEAASGGDQETQYF.

The V gene is TRBV11-2, the J gene TRBJ2-1, with 7 bases lining up with TRBD1. With 4 bases clipped from V and 4 bases from J, the junction kept 10 bases outside the gene matches. The length of the CDR3 is 16 residues. Germline V CDR1 and CDR2: SGHAT, FQNNGV. The CDR3 DNA follows: TGTGCCAGCAGCTCACGGACAGGCCAGACTTACAATGAGCAGTTCTTC. Its protein product is CASSSRTGQTYNEQFF.

The chain employs TRBV6-6 and TRBJ2-7; perhaps TRBD2 as D (5 bases). Trimming removed 3 bases from V and 0 bases from J, with 12 bases in between. Germline lookup yields CDR1 MNHNY and CDR2 SVGAGI (reference sequence). The CDR3 has 15 amino acids. As DNA, the CDR3 is TGTGCCAGCAGTTATACAGCGGCAAGCTCCTACGAGCAGTACTTC. It is translated as CASSYTAASSYEQYF.

This sequence joins TRBV28 and TRBJ2-3; D not resolved. Between the trimmed V and J ends, which lost 5 bases and 5 bases, there was a span of 11 bases. CDR3 length equals 13 residues. Germline CDR1 and CDR2: MDHEN and SYDVKM. The CDR3 DNA is TGTGCCAGCAGTATACTTAGGGTAGATACGCAGTATTTT. Residues: CASSILRVDTQYF.

The chain combines TRBV9 with TRBJ1-1; no clear D. CDR1 and CDR2 (germline): SGDLS, YYNGEE. Trimming took 0 bases from V and 6 from J, leaving 15 bases between them. The CDR3 covers 15 residues. Here the CDR3 reads CASSVVAGNGAEAFF. Here the CDR3 DNA reads TGTGCCAGCAGCGTAGTAGCCGGTAACGGGGCTGAAGCTTTCTTT.

This sequence joins TRBV27 and TRBJ2-1; 13 nucleotides match TRBD2. The junction had 25 bases not matched to a gene; V was cut back by 6 bases and J by 8 bases. Germline CDR1 MNHEY, CDR2 SMNVEV (reference sequence). The CDR3 covers 21 residues. CDR3 bases: TGTGCCAGCAGAAAATACTACCGGACTAGCGGGGGCGGGGAGGGTAGCTATGAGCAGTTCTTC. Translated, it gives CASRKYYRTSGGGEGSYEQFF.

The J gene is TRBJ2-3, the V gene TRBV6-4; D unclear. CDR3 length: 15 residues. Deletions cut 3 bases from V and 3 bases from J, with 13 bases between. Germline values: CDR1 MRHNA, CDR2 SNTAGT. This CDR3 is CASSEGIGETDTQYF. CDR3 bases: TGTGCCAGCAGTGAAGGGATTGGTGAGACAGATACGCAGTATTTT.

Details on this clone: Other DNA variants within this sample encode the same CDR3. The CDR3 sequence: CASSLSTSYNEQFF. The CDR3 DNA sequence: TGCGCCAGCAGCTTGTCTACCAGCTACAATGAGCAGTTCTTC. The rearrangement joins TRBV5-1 to TRBJ2-1; D is unclear. This CDR3 has 14 amino acids. Trimming pared 1 base from V and 3 bases from J, leaving 8 bases between. Germline V gene data show CDR1 as SGHRS and CDR2 as YFSETQ.

The chain has TRBV7-9 and TRBJ1-1; 7 bases fit TRBD1. CDR3 length: 17 residues. Unmatched junction bases numbered 10, after V lost 3 bases and J lost 0 bases. The germline V gene encodes CDR1 SEHNR and CDR2 FQNEAQ (reference sequence). CDR3 sequence: CASSFLTGPLMNTEAFF. The CDR3 DNA is TGTGCCAGCAGCTTCCTGACAGGGCCCTTGATGAACACTGAAGCTTTCTTT.

The chain is built from TRBV5-1 and TRBJ2-7; TRBD2 agrees at 8 bases. This CDR3 comprises 14 residues. Germline CDR1 is SGHRS and CDR2 is YFSETQ. The V segment lost 4 bases and the J segment 3 bases; nucleotides outside the gene matches: 6. The CDR3 coding sequence is TGCGCCAGCAGCCCCGGGACTAGGCACTACGAGCAGTACTTC. Its protein product is CASSPGTRHYEQYF.

This clone was detected once. V gene TRBV28 combines with J gene TRBJ2-2; 7 bases are a match to TRBD1. The V and J ends lost 6 bases and 5 bases, in that order; junction bases with no gene match: 9. CDR3 length: 15 amino acids. Germline V gene sequence: CDR1 MDHEN, CDR2 SYDVKM. The chain's CDR3 is CASRFYRGETGELFF. CDR3 nucleotides: TGTGCCAGCAGATTTTACAGGGGAGAAACCGGGGAGCTGTTTTTT.

This chain connects TRBV28 to TRBJ2-1, with D perhaps matching TRBD2 (6 bases). This CDR3 has 12 residues. Trimming cost V 6 bases and J 10 bases, with 13 bases left between them. The germline gives CDR1 MDHEN, CDR2 SYDVKM. In nucleotides, the CDR3 is TGTGCCAGCAGCAAGGGACTCCAAGAGCAGTTCTTC. Translation: CASSKGLQEQFF.

The CDR3 loop reads CASSLGDTGELFF. The DNA for the CDR3 is TGCGCCAGCAGCTTGGGCGACACCGGGGAGCTGTTTTTT. The chain couples TRBV5-1 to TRBJ2-2, with D unclear. The CDR3 is 13 amino acids. From germline, CDR1 is SGHRS and CDR2 YFSETQ. V gave up 0 bases and J gave up 3 bases, with 3 bases separating them. The full variable domain, its missing parts supplied by reference TRBV5-1 and TRBJ2-2, is KAGVTQTPRYLIKTRGQQVTLSCSPISGHRSVSWYQQTPGQGLQFLFEYFSETQRNKGNFPGRFSGRQFSNSRSEMNVSTLELGDSALYLCASSLGDTGELFFGEGSRLTVL.

This clone was detected once. The chain is built from TRBV11-2 and TRBJ2-2; a weak D match, TRBD1 (6 bases). V lost 5 bases and J lost 1, with 14 bases in between. Per germline, CDR1 SGHAT and CDR2 FQNNGV. The length of the CDR3 is 16 residues. For the CDR3, the DNA is TGTGCCAGCAGCGGTCGGGGACATTGGAACACCGGGGAGCTGTTTTTT. Protein: CASSGRGHWNTGELFF.

V and J are TRBV9 and TRBJ2-7; D uncertain. This CDR3 has 14 amino acids. The germline V and J ends were trimmed by 0 bases and 3 bases, with 10 bases remaining between them. CDR1 and CDR2 (germline): SGDLS, YYNGEE. The CDR3 region has the DNA TGTGCCAGCAGCGTAGGGCAGGCATTCTACGAGCAGTACTTC. It translates to CASSVGQAFYEQYF.

A remark on this clone: The sample carries other DNA sequences with the same CDR3. The V and J genes are TRBV9 and TRBJ2-1; 8 bases match TRBD2. V lost 3 bases to trimming and J lost 3 bases; unmatched junction nucleotides: 2. This CDR3 has 14 amino acids. Germline V gene lookup returns CDR1 SGDLS and CDR2 YYNGEE. The CDR3 sequence is CASSAGGSYNEQFF. The CDR3 DNA follows: TGTGCCAGCAGCGCGGGGGGGAGCTACAATGAGCAGTTCTTC.

The chain couples TRBV28 to TRBJ2-7; TRBD1 matches 7 bases. Germline CDR1 MDHEN, CDR2 SYDVKM. Trimming removed 6 bases from V and 3 bases from J; junction bases left unmatched: 8. The CDR3 runs to 14 residues. Here the CDR3 DNA reads TGTGCCAGCAGGAAAACAGGGGCGGTCTACGAGCAGTACTTC. This translates into CASRKTGAVYEQYF.

The V gene is TRBV27, the J gene TRBJ2-7; 10 bases align to TRBD2. Germline V gene data show CDR1 as MNHEY and CDR2 as SMNVEV (reference sequence). The trim removed 6 bases at V and 2 bases at J, leaving 7 bases unmatched. The CDR3 totals 15 residues. CDR3 nucleotide sequence: TGTGCCAGCAGGATAGCGGGAGGAAACACCTACGAGCAGTACTTC. This codes for CASRIAGGNTYEQYF.

The V and J genes are TRBV28 and TRBJ2-3; D could derive from TRBD1 or TRBD2 (5 bases each). V lost 8 bases to trimming and J lost 6 bases, with 9 bases between them. CDR1 is MDHEN, CDR2 SYDVKM, per germline. The CDR3 loop spans 11 amino acids. For the CDR3, the DNA is TGTGCCAGCCATTGGGGGGATACGCAGTATTTT. Residues: CASHWGDTQYF.

The chain uses TRBV6-5 and TRBJ1-3; 8 bases match TRBD1. J gave up 8 bases and V 0 bases, and 0 bases lay outside the gene matches. Per germline, CDR1 MNHEY and CDR2 SVGAGI. CDR3 length: 13 amino acids. The CDR3 here is CASSYSTGDTIYF. As DNA, the CDR3 is TGTGCCAGCAGTTACTCGACAGGGGACACCATATATTTT.

This chain links TRBV6-5 with TRBJ2-7, with 9 positions matching TRBD2. The germline V gene encodes CDR1 MNHEY and CDR2 SVGAGI. V was clipped by 6 bases and J by 3 bases; unmatched bases: 9. The CDR3 runs 15 residues. Written as DNA, the CDR3 is TGTGCCAGCAGGCCGCGGGGGGGACCGATCTACGAGCAGTACTTC. Translated, it gives CASRPRGGPIYEQYF.